Each of the 32 T cell receptor beta chains below was sequenced from the same sample in a study of cytomegalovirus exposure and HLA in healthy donors. This PCR relied on a set of 60 Vbeta primers and 13 Jbeta primers. The protocol was immunoSEQ multiplex PCR, while the TCRdb copy is restricted to in-frame clones and leaves out a portion. There are 150,000 to 250,000 clones in the sample; approximately 85% occur only once, and less than 2.5% lies in the top ten. Sequencing was done on a sample of PBMCs. The receptors stem from a woman between 45 and 60 years old in good health and CMV-seronegative.

On this clone itself: Sequence at one end of the junction differs from germline and may be a read error. V and J are TRBV28 and TRBJ2-7, with TRBD2 as a possible D gene (6 bases). Germline values: CDR1 MDHEN, CDR2 SYDVKM. CDR3 length: 15 residues. The DNA for the CDR3 is TGTGCCAGCAGTTTTCGGGGGATACCCTCCGACGAGCAGTACTTC. Amino acid sequence: CASSFRGIPSDEQYF.

This chain joins TRBV9 and TRBJ2-7, with 8 bases fitting TRBD1. Germline V gene lookup returns CDR1 SGDLS and CDR2 YYNGEE. J lost 0 bases, V lost 0 bases, and 2 bases had no gene match. The CDR3 is 15 residues long. For the CDR3, the DNA is TGTGCCAGCAGCGTAGGTACAGGGGGCTCCTACGAGCAGTACTTC. Its translation: CASSVGTGGSYEQYF.

The rearrangement joins TRBV6-5 to TRBJ2-7, with a tentative D call TRBD1 (5 bases). The CDR3 totals 12 residues. CDR1 is MNHEY, CDR2 SVGAGI, per germline. The V end lost 6 bases, the J end lost 0 bases, and 6 bases lay between the germline ends. Here the CDR3 reads CASRTASYEQYF. The CDR3 nucleotides read TGTGCCAGCAGGACAGCCTCCTACGAGCAGTACTTC.

The gene calls are TRBV7-2 and TRBJ2-5; D might be TRBD2 (5 bases). CDR1 SGHTA and CDR2 FQGNSA come from the germline V gene. The CDR3 contains 14 residues. Trimming removed 0 bases at V and 4 bases at J, with 9 bases between. CDR3 loop: CASSLAGALETQYF. CDR3 nucleotide sequence: TGTGCCAGCAGCTTAGCGGGAGCTCTAGAGACCCAGTACTTC.

The V call is TRBV6-5, the J call TRBJ2-1; the match to TRBD1 covers 9 bases. The CDR3 contains 15 residues. J was trimmed by 6 bases and V by 2 bases; bases with no gene match: 5. Germline assignment: CDR1 MNHEY and CDR2 SVGAGI. CDR3 loop: CASSYRDRVVNEQFF. The CDR3 DNA is TGTGCCAGCAGTTACCGGGACAGGGTCGTCAATGAGCAGTTCTTC.

The CDR3 bases are TGTGCCAGCAGCTTGGGTAGACAGGGGGGCTACGAGCAGTACTTC. It encodes CASSLGRQGGYEQYF. This chain links TRBV5-6 with TRBJ2-7; the match to TRBD1 covers 9 bases. Per the germline V gene, CDR1 is SGHDT and CDR2 is YYEEEE. The CDR3 runs 15 residues. J gave up 3 bases and V 0 bases, and 4 bases lay outside the gene matches. Complete variable domain (other parts from reference TRBV5-6 and TRBJ2-7): DAGVTQSPTHLIKTRGQQVTLRCSPKSGHDTVSWYQQALGQGPQFIFQYYEEEERQRGNFPDRFSGHQFPNYSSELNVNALLLGDSALYLCASSLGRQGGYEQYFGPGTRLTVT.

V and J are TRBV19 and TRBJ2-1; 11 positions agree with TRBD2. The CDR3 spans 16 residues. V dropped 2 bases and J dropped 1; count of bases not matched to a gene: 1. CDR1 is LNHDA and CDR2 is SQIVND in the germline V gene (reference sequence). The DNA for the CDR3 is TGTGCCAGTAGTATACGACTAGCGGGATCCTACAATGAGCAGTTCTTC. Translating it yields CASSIRLAGSYNEQFF.

The genes are TRBV11-2 and TRBJ2-7; 7 positions match TRBD1. J lost 3 bases, V lost 3 bases, and 11 bases had no gene match. The CDR3 is 16 residues long. Germline CDR1 SGHAT, CDR2 FQNNGV. The CDR3 sequence: CASSFEGQALIYEQYF. For the CDR3, the DNA is TGTGCCAGCAGCTTTGAAGGACAGGCACTAATCTACGAGCAGTACTTC. The full variable domain, in which reference TRBV11-2 and TRBJ2-7 provide the parts outside the CDR3, is EAGVAQSPRYKIIEKRQSVAFWCNPISGHATLYWYQQILGQGPKLLIQFQNNGVVDDSQLPKDRFSAERLKGVDSTLKIQPAKLEDSAVYLCASSFEGQALIYEQYFGPGTRLTVT.

This clone was recorded a few times. The V and J genes are TRBV27 and TRBJ1-4, with D possibly TRBD1 on 6 matching bases. Trimming cost V 10 bases and J 10 bases, with 19 bases left between them. The CDR3 has 13 amino acids. The germline gives CDR1 MNHEY, CDR2 SMNVEV (reference sequence). The CDR3 region has the DNA TGTGCCACCCGGACAGAGGGCGACCGAAAACTGTTTTTT. This gives the protein CATRTEGDRKLFF.

The genes are TRBV7-2 and TRBJ1-5; D possibly corresponds to TRBD1 (6 bases). The V end lost 4 bases, the J end lost 9 bases, and 16 bases lay between the germline ends. The CDR3 length is 14 residues. The germline V gene encodes CDR1 SGHTA and CDR2 FQGNSA. CDR3 DNA: TGTGCCAGCAGCTCCTACGACAGGTATGCGCCCCAGCATTTT. Protein: CASSSYDRYAPQHF.

J is TRBJ2-7 and V is TRBV11-3; 7 nucleotides line up with TRBD1. Germline V CDR1 and CDR2: SGHNT, YENEEA. J gave up 1 base and V 11 bases, and 11 bases lay outside the gene matches. The CDR3 loop spans 14 amino acids. This CDR3 is CAARGQVESYEQYF. In DNA form, the CDR3 reads TGTGCCGCAAGGGGGCAGGTTGAGTCCTACGAGCAGTACTTC.

The chain employs TRBV28 and TRBJ1-1; D unresolved. V was pared by 10 bases and J by 1 base, with 7 bases between. CDR1 and CDR2 (germline): MDHEN, SYDVKM. The CDR3 has 11 amino acids. The CDR3 reads CATRENTEAFF. CDR3 nucleotides: TGTGCCACCCGGGAGAACACTGAAGCTTTCTTT. Using reference TRBV28 and TRBJ1-1 for the parts outside the CDR3, the full variable domain is DVKVTQSSRYLVKRTGEKVFLECVQDMDHENMFWYRQDPGLGLRLIYFSYDVKMKEKGDIPEGYSVSREKKERFSLILESASTNQTSMYLCATRENTEAFFGQGTRLTVV.

The chain has TRBV7-6 and TRBJ2-1, with 9 positions matching TRBD2. Germline V CDR1 and CDR2: SGHVS, FNYEAQ. The length of the CDR3 is 19 residues. The V gene end was trimmed by 0 bases and the J gene end by 0 bases; junction bases not matched to a gene: 9. The CDR3: CASSLAEVAGAGSYNEQFF. Here the CDR3 DNA reads TGTGCCAGCAGCTTAGCGGAGGTAGCGGGAGCCGGCTCCTACAATGAGCAGTTCTTC.

The chain links TRBV7-9 to TRBJ2-1, with 8 bases matching TRBD2. Per the germline V gene, CDR1 is SEHNR and CDR2 is FQNEAQ (reference sequence). The V segment lost 7 bases and the J segment 5 bases; nucleotides outside the gene matches: 10. The CDR3 consists of 15 residues. The DNA for the CDR3 is TGTGCCAGCAACCCCAGCGGGAGAGGGGACAATGAGCAGTTCTTC. Amino acid sequence: CASNPSGRGDNEQFF.

The chain is built from TRBV7-3 and TRBJ2-3; 10 bases are shared with TRBD2. Germline loops: CDR1 SGHTA, CDR2 FQGTGA. CDR3 length: 16 amino acids. V shed 5 bases, J shed 6 bases, and the junction held 11 bases outside the gene matches. The CDR3 nucleotides read TGTGCCAGCAGCCTAAGACTAGCGGGCGTTTGGGATACGCAGTATTTT. Protein sequence: CASSLRLAGVWDTQYF.

The CDR3 protein is CASSLGRTISPIAEAFF. Here the CDR3 DNA reads TGCGCCAGCAGTTTGGGCCGGACAATTAGTCCTATCGCTGAAGCTTTCTTT. This chain links TRBV4-1 with TRBJ1-1; a possible D gene is TRBD1 (5 bases). Germline assignment: CDR1 MGHRA and CDR2 YSYEKL. V lost 6 bases, J lost 6 bases, and 26 bases lay in between. The CDR3 spans 17 residues.

The V call is TRBV7-9, the J call TRBJ2-3; possible D gene TRBD1, 5 bases. The germline V and J ends were trimmed by 6 bases and 1 base, with 11 bases remaining between them. Germline CDR1 reads SEHNR; CDR2 reads FQNEAQ (reference sequence). CDR3 length: 14 residues. CDR3 amino acids: CASSQDMGTDTQYF. CDR3 bases: TGTGCCAGCAGTCAGGACATGGGCACAGATACGCAGTATTTT.

The chain employs TRBV2 and TRBJ1-2, with no clear D. Trimming took 7 bases from V and 3 from J, leaving 12 bases between them. The CDR3 has 13 residues. Germline V gives CDR1 SNHLY, CDR2 FYNNEI. DNA for the CDR3: TGTGCCAGCACTCCGGAGGTTTACTATGGCTACACCTTC. Protein product: CASTPEVYYGYTF.

V is TRBV18 and J is TRBJ1-1; D not certain. Deletions cut 5 bases from V and 2 bases from J, with 3 bases between. CDR3 length equals 11 residues. Per the germline V gene, CDR1 is KGHSH and CDR2 is LQKENI. CDR3 amino acids: CASSTNTEAFF. The DNA of the CDR3 is TGTGCCAGCTCAACTAACACTGAAGCTTTCTTT.

This clone showed up just once. This sequence joins TRBV27 and TRBJ2-7; D is undetermined. V lost 0 bases and J 2 bases, leaving 5 bases between the germline ends. The CDR3 consists of 13 residues. Looked up from germline, CDR1 is MNHEY and CDR2 is SMNVEV (reference sequence). CDR3 protein: CASSLSVTYEQYF. In nucleotides, the CDR3 is TGTGCCAGCAGTTTATCTGTTACCTACGAGCAGTACTTC.

The chain combines TRBV30 with TRBJ1-1; TRBD1 agrees at 8 bases. The germline gives CDR1 GTSNPN, CDR2 SVGIG (reference sequence). This CDR3 contains 12 residues. After removal of 8 bases from V and 1 base from J, the junction contained 3 bases not matched to a gene. CDR3 sequence reads: CAGDRRNTEAFF. CDR3 DNA: TGTGCCGGGGACAGGAGGAACACTGAAGCTTTCTTT.

The chain links TRBV27 to TRBJ2-7; 9 bases align to TRBD2. Germline V gene data show CDR1 as MNHEY and CDR2 as SMNVEV (reference sequence). V dropped 0 bases and J dropped 2; count of bases not matched to a gene: 5. This CDR3 has 16 amino acids. The CDR3 protein is CASSLSSGRTAYEQYF. The CDR3 DNA follows: TGTGCCAGCAGTTTATCGAGCGGGAGGACTGCCTACGAGCAGTACTTC.

The V and J genes are TRBV6-5 and TRBJ1-5, with 10 bases identical to TRBD1. V was clipped by 6 bases and J by 2 bases; unmatched bases: 4. The length of the CDR3 is 15 residues. Germline assignment: CDR1 MNHEY and CDR2 SVGAGI. CDR3 amino acids: CASSPGTGGNQPQHF. In nucleotides, the CDR3 is TGTGCCAGCAGCCCCGGGACAGGGGGCAATCAGCCCCAGCATTTT.

In this sample, this clone turned up once. The V gene is TRBV7-2, the J gene TRBJ2-7, with TRBD2 matching 13 bases. This CDR3 has 16 residues. With 7 bases clipped from V and 6 bases from J, the junction kept 12 bases outside the gene matches. In germline, CDR1 is SGHTA, CDR2 FQGNSA. The CDR3 bases are TGTGCCAGCAACTCGCAAGTGGGACTAGCGGGACTCGAGCAGTACTTC. Residues: CASNSQVGLAGLEQYF. Supplemented by reference TRBV7-2 and TRBJ2-7, the full variable domain reads GAGVSQSPSNKVTEKGKDVELRCDPISGHTALYWYRQSLGQGLEFLIYFQGNSAPDKSGLPSDRFSAERTGGSVSTLTIQRTQQEDSAVYLCASNSQVGLAGLEQYFGPGTRLTVT.

The chain recombines TRBV30 with TRBJ2-7; 12 bases fit TRBD2. The CDR3 spans 16 residues. Trimming took 0 bases from V and 9 from J; bases not matched to a gene: 12. Germline V gene sequence: CDR1 GTSNPN, CDR2 SVGIG (reference sequence). In nucleotides, the CDR3 is TGTGCCTGGAGTGTAAGCCTAGCGGGAGGGTTAGCGGGGCAGTACTTC. Its protein is CAWSVSLAGGLAGQYF.

The rearrangement uses TRBV28 and TRBJ2-7, with D possibly TRBD1 on 6 matching bases. The CDR3 totals 14 residues. Trimming shortened V by 6 bases and J by 2 bases, and 14 bases separated the two germline ends. The germline V gene has CDR1 MDHEN and CDR2 SYDVKM. The CDR3 coding sequence is TGTGCCAGCAGGCTACAGGGTAACCCCTACGAGCAGTACTTC. Its translation: CASRLQGNPYEQYF.

The genes are TRBV5-6 and TRBJ1-4, with TRBD1 identical over 10 bases. This CDR3 is built from 14 residues. Losses at the gene ends were 4 bases for V and 7 bases for J; bases not matched to a gene: 4. Per germline, CDR1 SGHDT and CDR2 YYEEEE. The CDR3 is CASSRRDRGEKLFF. The CDR3 DNA reads as TGTGCCAGCAGCCGCCGGGACAGGGGTGAAAAACTGTTTTTT.

The rearrangement uses TRBV27 and TRBJ2-2; TRBD1 agrees at 10 bases. The CDR3 covers 16 residues. CDR1 MNHEY and CDR2 SMNVEV come from the germline V gene (reference sequence). Unmatched junction bases numbered 7, after V lost 4 bases and J lost 5 bases. The CDR3 sequence is CASSWRQGAGTGELFF. CDR3 in DNA: TGTGCCAGCAGTTGGCGACAGGGGGCAGGAACCGGGGAGCTGTTTTTT.

The chain has TRBV18 and TRBJ2-1; 13 bases fit TRBD2. The junction had 5 bases not matched to a gene; V was cut back by 6 bases and J by 6 bases. The CDR3 is 15 amino acids. Looked up from germline, CDR1 is KGHSH and CDR2 is LQKENI. The CDR3 reads CASSFTSGRANEQFF. DNA for the CDR3: TGTGCCAGCTCTTTTACTAGCGGGAGGGCCAATGAGCAGTTCTTC.

The V and J genes are TRBV19 and TRBJ1-2; no firm D call. The V end was cut by 3 bases, the J end by 0 bases, with 5 bases between. CDR1 is LNHDA, CDR2 SQIVND, per germline (reference sequence). CDR3 length: 13 residues. CDR3 region: CASSIRANYGYTF. DNA of the CDR3: TGTGCCAGTAGTATCCGAGCTAACTATGGCTACACCTTC.

The rearrangement joins TRBV28 to TRBJ1-3; TRBD1 aligns across 8 bases. V shed 5 bases, J shed 6 bases, and the junction held 9 bases outside the gene matches. The CDR3 is made up of 15 amino acids. Germline V gene lookup returns CDR1 MDHEN and CDR2 SYDVKM. CDR3 residues: CASSAPHRGENTIYF. In DNA form, the CDR3 reads TGTGCCAGCAGTGCCCCTCACAGGGGGGAAAACACCATATATTTT.

V usage is TRBV5-1 and J usage is TRBJ1-6; TRBD1 agrees at 7 bases. The junction had 8 bases not matched to a gene; V was cut back by 5 bases and J by 9 bases. Germline CDR1 SGHRS, CDR2 YFSETQ. The CDR3 spans 14 residues. CDR3 bases: TGCGCCAGCAGTCGCCAGGGGGTCAGTTCACCCCTCCACTTT. It encodes CASSRQGVSSPLHF.